Sequencing of this T cell receptor beta chain was carried out in a study of control samples from healthy donors and cancer patients. This CDR3 has 13 residues. The V gene's germline CDR1 is SNHLY and CDR2 FYNNEI. The germline V and J ends were trimmed by 2 bases and 6 bases, with 8 bases remaining between them. The protocol was immunoSEQ multiplex PCR, while the TCRdb copy is restricted to in-frame clones and leaves out a portion. The sample has over 120,000 clones, about 93% seen once; the top ten hold about 14%. The receptor's source is a man between 60 and 75 years old with colorectal cancer. This chain uses TRBV2 with TRBJ1-5; D not resolved. The sample comprised PBMCs. Here the CDR3 reads CASSEWRVQPQHF. Written as DNA, the CDR3 is TGTGCCAGCAGTGAATGGAGGGTTCAGCCCCAGCATTTT.